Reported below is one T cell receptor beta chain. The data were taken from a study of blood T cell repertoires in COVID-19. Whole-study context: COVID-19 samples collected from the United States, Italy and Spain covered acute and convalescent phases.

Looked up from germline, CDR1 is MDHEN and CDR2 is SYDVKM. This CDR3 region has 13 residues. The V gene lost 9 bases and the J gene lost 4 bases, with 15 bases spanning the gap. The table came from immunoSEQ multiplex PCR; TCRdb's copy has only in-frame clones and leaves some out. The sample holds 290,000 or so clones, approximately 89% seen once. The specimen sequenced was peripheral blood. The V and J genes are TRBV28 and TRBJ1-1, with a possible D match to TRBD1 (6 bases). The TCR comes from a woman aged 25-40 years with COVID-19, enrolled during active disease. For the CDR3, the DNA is TGTGCCAGTTCAGGGGTTATGGGCACTGAAGCTTTCTTT. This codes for CASSGVMGTEAFF. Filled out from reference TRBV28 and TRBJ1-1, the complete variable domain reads DVKVTQSSRYLVKRTGEKVFLECVQDMDHENMFWYRQDPGLGLRLIYFSYDVKMKEKGDIPEGYSVSREKKERFSLILESASTNQTSMYLCASSGVMGTEAFFGQGTRLTVV.